In this sample, the clone carrying this TCR beta chain turned up a few times. Its matching antigen is unknown. Unique molecular identifiers tagged the TCRbeta library. Each CDR3 protein is one row after TCRdb ran MiXCR on the PCR reads. The sample lists about 980,000 distinct CDR3 sequences, 25% to 30% seen once, with more than 25% in the top ten. The V end was cut by 1 base, the J end by 4 bases, with 8 bases between. This CDR3 has 15 residues. These data belong to a study of T-cell reconstitution after alpha-beta-depleted transplantation in children. General study results and limits: The main origin of T-cell counts and diversity one year after transplant was newly produced T cells. The study reportedly traced alpha-beta T cells about two months after transplant to several hundred expanded graft clones.

The specimen was PBMCs, mostly from graft donor cells, collected 360 days after TCRalphabeta/CD19-depleted stem cell transplant. The receptor's source is a boy in the first two years of life who had a stem cell transplant for SCID, so the T cells may come from the graft donor. The genes are TRBV12-3 or TRBV12-4 and TRBJ2-6; D not certain. CDR3 bases: TGTGCCAGCAGTTTAGACGGAGTGGGGGCCAACGTCCTGACTTTC. Residues: CASSLDGVGANVLTF.